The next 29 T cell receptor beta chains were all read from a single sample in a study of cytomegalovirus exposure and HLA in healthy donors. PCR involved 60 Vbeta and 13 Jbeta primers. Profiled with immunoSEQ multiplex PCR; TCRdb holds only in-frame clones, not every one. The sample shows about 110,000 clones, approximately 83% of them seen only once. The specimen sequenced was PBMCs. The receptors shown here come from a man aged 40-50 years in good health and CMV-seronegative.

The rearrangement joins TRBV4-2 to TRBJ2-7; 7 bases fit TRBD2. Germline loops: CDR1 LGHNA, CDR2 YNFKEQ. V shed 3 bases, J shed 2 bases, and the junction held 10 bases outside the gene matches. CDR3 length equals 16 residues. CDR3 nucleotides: TGTGCCAGCAGCCAGGACTCGGGACTACTTCCCTACGAGCAGTACTTC. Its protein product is CASSQDSGLLPYEQYF.

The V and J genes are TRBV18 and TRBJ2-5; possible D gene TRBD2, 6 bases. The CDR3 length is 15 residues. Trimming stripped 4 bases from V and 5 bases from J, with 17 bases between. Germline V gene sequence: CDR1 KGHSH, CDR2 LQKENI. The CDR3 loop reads CASSQVPGGEETQYF. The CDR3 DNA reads TGTGCCAGCTCACAGGTCCCCGGAGGGGAGGAGACCCAGTACTTC.

CDR3 amino acids: CASSLRASGGEKLFF. Here the CDR3 DNA reads TGTGCCAGCAGTTTAAGGGCATCGGGGGGTGAAAAACTGTTTTTT. The chain is built from TRBV27 and TRBJ1-4; D may be TRBD1 (5 bases). V lost 2 bases to trimming and J lost 7 bases, with 14 bases between them. CDR3 length: 15 residues. Germline CDR1 reads MNHEY; CDR2 reads SMNVEV (reference sequence).

This CDR3 is CASRWTEMNTEAFF. The CDR3 nucleotides read TGTGCCAGCAGATGGACAGAGATGAACACTGAAGCTTTCTTT. The chain links TRBV28 to TRBJ1-1; tentatively, D is TRBD1 (6 bases). V was pared by 6 bases and J by 0 bases, with 11 bases between. The length of the CDR3 is 14 residues. In germline, CDR1 is MDHEN, CDR2 SYDVKM.

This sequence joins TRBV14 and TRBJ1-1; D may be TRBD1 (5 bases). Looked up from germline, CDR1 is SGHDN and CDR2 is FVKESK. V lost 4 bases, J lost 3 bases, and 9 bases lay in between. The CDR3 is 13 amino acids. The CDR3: CASSRWGDTEAFF. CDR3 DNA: TGTGCCAGCAGCCGGTGGGGGGACACTGAAGCTTTCTTT. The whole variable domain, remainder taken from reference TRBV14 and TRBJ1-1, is EAGVTQFPSHSVIEKGQTVTLRCDPISGHDNLYWYRRVMGKEIKFLLHFVKESKQDESGMPNNRFLAERTGGTYSTLKVQPAELEDSGVYFCASSRWGDTEAFFGQGTRLTVV.

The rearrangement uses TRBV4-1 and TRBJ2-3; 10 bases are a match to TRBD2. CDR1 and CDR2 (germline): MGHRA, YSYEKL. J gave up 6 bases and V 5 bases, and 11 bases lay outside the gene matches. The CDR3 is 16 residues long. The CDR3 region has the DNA TGCGCCAGCAGCTCAACTAGCGGGGTGGGTATTGATACGCAGTATTTT. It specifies CASSSTSGVGIDTQYF.

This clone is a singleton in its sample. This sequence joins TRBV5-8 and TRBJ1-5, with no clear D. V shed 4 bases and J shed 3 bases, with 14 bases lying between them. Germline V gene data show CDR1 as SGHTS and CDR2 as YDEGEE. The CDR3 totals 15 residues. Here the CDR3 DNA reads TGTGCCAGCAGCAGGAACCGGGATTTCAATCAGCCCCAGCATTTT. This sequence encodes CASSRNRDFNQPQHF. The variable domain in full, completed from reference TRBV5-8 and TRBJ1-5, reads EAGVTQSPTHLIKTRGQQATLRCSPISGHTSVYWYQQALGLGLQFLLWYDEGEERNRGNFPPRFSGRQFPNYSSELNVNALELEDSALYLCASSRNRDFNQPQHFGDGTRLSIL.

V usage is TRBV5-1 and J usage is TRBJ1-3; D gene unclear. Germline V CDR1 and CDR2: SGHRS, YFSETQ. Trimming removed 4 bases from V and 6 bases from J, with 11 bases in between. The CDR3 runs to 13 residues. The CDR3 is CASSAGVENTIYF. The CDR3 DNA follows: TGCGCCAGCAGCGCCGGGGTTGAAAACACCATATATTTT.

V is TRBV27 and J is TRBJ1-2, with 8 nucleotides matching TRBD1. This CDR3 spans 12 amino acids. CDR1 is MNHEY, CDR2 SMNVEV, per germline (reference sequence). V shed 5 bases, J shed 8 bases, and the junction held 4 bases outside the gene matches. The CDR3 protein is CASSGQGAGYTF. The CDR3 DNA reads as TGTGCCAGCAGTGGGCAGGGGGCCGGCTACACCTTC.

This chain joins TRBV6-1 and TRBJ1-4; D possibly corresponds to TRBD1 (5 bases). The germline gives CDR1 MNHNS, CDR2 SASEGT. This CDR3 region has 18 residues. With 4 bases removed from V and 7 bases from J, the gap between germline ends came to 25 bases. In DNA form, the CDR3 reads TGTGCCAGCAGTGGAAATCCCCCCCAGGGCCAGTGGACTGAAAAACTGTTTTTT. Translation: CASSGNPPQGQWTEKLFF.

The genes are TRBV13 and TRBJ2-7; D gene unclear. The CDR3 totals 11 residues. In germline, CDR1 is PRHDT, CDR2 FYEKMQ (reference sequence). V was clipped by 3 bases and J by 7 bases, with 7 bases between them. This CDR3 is CASSFFSEQYF. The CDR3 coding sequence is TGTGCCAGCAGCTTTTTTTCGGAGCAGTACTTC. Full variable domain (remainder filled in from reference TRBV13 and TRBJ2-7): AAGVIQSPRHLIKEKRETATLKCYPIPRHDTVYWYQQGPGQDPQFLISFYEKMQSDKGSIPDRFSAQQFSDYHSELNMSSLELGDSALYFCASSFFSEQYFGPGTRLTVT.

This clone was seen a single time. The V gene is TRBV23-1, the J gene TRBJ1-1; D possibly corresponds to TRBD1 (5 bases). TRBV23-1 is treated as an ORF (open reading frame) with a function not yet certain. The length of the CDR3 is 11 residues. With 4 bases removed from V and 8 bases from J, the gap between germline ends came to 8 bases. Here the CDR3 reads CASSPGEEAFF. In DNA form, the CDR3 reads TGCGCCAGCAGTCCGGGGGAGGAAGCTTTCTTT.

CDR3 residues: CASSSLAGGTNEQFF. CDR3 sequence (DNA): TGTGCCAGCAGTTCGTTAGCGGGGGGGACCAATGAGCAGTTCTTC. The chain recombines TRBV28 with TRBJ2-1, with 11 bases that match TRBD2. Trimming removed 4 bases from V and 6 bases from J; junction bases left unmatched: 5. The CDR3 length is 15 residues. Germline V gives CDR1 MDHEN, CDR2 SYDVKM.

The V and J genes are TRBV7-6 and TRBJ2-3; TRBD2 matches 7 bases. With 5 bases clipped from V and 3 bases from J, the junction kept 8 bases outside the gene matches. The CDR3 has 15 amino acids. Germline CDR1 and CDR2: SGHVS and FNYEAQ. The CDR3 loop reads CASSRSGERTDTQYF. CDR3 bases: TGTGCCAGCAGCCGAAGCGGGGAGAGAACAGATACGCAGTATTTT.

CDR3 sequence reads: CASSDGGRETQYF. CDR3 DNA sequence: TGTGCCAGCAGTGATGGGGGGAGGGAGACCCAGTACTTC. The rearrangement uses TRBV25-1 and TRBJ2-5; possible D gene TRBD2, 6 bases. This CDR3 spans 13 amino acids. The germline V gene has CDR1 MGHDK and CDR2 SYGVNS. Deletions cut 3 bases from V and 5 bases from J, with 10 bases between.

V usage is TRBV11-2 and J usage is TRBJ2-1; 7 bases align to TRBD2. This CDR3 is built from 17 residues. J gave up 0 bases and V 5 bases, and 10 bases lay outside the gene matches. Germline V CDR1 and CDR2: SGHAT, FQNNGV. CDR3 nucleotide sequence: TGTGCCAGCAGCCTGGGGGTCGGGGGGAGCTCCTACAATGAGCAGTTCTTC. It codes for CASSLGVGGSSYNEQFF. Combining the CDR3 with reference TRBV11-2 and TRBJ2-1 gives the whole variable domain EAGVAQSPRYKIIEKRQSVAFWCNPISGHATLYWYQQILGQGPKLLIQFQNNGVVDDSQLPKDRFSAERLKGVDSTLKIQPAKLEDSAVYLCASSLGVGGSSYNEQFFGPGTRLTVL.

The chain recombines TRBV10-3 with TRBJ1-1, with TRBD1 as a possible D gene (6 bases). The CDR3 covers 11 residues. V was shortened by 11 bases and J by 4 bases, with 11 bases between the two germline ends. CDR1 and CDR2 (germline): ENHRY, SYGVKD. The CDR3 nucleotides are TGTGCCGTACAGGGTTTCACTGAAGCTTTCTTT. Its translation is CAVQGFTEAFF.

The CDR3 protein is CASRTSSGNTIYF. DNA for the CDR3: TGTGCCAGTCGGACAAGCTCTGGAAACACCATATATTTT. The rearrangement links TRBV6-5 to TRBJ1-3; the D gene is possibly TRBD1 (5 bases). V lost 9 bases, J lost 0 bases, and 9 bases lay in between. Germline CDR1 MNHEY, CDR2 SVGAGI. This CDR3 has 13 amino acids.

CDR3 in DNA: TGTGCCAGCAGCCAATCCCGACAGGGACCCTACAATGAGCAGTTCTTC. Its translation: CASSQSRQGPYNEQFF. This chain joins TRBV4-2 and TRBJ2-1, with 7 positions matching TRBD1. V gave up 2 bases and J gave up 2 bases; unmatched junction bases: 6. CDR3 length: 16 amino acids. Looked up from germline, CDR1 is LGHNA and CDR2 is YNFKEQ.

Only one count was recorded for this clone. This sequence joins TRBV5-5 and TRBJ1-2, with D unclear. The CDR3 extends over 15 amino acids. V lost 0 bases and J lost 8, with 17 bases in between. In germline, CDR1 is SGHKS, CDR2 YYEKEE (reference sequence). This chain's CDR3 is CASSLAGREGSGYTF. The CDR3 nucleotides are TGTGCCAGCAGCTTGGCCGGAAGGGAGGGTAGCGGCTACACCTTC.

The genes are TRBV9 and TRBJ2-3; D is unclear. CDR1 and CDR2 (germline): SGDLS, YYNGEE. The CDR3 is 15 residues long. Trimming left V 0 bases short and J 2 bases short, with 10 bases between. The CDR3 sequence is CASSVGVAVTDTQYF. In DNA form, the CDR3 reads TGTGCCAGCAGCGTAGGGGTCGCGGTCACAGATACGCAGTATTTT. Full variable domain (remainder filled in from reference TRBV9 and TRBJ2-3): DSGVTQTPKHLITATGQRVTLRCSPRSGDLSVYWYQQSLDQGLQFLIQYYNGEERAKGNILERFSAQQFPDLHSELNLSSLELGDSALYFCASSVGVAVTDTQYFGPGTRLTVL.

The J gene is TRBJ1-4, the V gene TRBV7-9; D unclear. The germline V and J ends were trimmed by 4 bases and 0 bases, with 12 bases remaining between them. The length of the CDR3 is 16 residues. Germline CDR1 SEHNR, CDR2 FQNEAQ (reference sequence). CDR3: CASSSKVAATNEKLFF. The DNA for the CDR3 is TGTGCCAGCAGCTCAAAGGTAGCGGCAACTAATGAAAAACTGTTTTTT.

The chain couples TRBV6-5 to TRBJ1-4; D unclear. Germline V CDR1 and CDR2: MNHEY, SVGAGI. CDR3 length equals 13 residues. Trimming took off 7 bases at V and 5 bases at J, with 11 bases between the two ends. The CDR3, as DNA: TGTGCCAGCAAAAAGACGGAGAATGAAAAACTGTTTTTT. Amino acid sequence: CASKKTENEKLFF.

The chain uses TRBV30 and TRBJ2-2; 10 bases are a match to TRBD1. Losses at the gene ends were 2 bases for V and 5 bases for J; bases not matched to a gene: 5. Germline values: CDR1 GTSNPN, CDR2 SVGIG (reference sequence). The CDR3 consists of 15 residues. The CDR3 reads CAWSTGTGVTGELFF. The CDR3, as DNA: TGTGCCTGGAGTACCGGGACAGGGGTGACCGGGGAGCTGTTTTTT.

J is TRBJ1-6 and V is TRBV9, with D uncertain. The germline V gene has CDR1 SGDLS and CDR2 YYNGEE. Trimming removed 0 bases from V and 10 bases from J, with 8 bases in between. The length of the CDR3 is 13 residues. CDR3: CASSVDERSPLHF. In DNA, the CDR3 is TGTGCCAGCAGCGTAGACGAGCGGTCACCCCTCCACTTT.

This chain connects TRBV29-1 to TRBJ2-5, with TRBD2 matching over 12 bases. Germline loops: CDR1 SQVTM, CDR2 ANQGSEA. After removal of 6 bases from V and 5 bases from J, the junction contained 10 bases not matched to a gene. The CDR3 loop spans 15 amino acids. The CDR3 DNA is TGCAGCGTCGAGAGAACTAGCGGGGGGACGGAGACCCAGTACTTC. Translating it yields CSVERTSGGTETQYF.

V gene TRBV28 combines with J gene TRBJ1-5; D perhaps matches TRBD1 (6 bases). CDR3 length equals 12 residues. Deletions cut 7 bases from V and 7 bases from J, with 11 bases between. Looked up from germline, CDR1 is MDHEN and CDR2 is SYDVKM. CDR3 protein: CASNTGGQPQHF. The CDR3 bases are TGTGCCAGCAACACGGGGGGCCAGCCCCAGCATTTT.

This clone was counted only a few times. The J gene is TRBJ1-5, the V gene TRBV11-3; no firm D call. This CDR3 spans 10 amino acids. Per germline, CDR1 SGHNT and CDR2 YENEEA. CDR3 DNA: TGTGCAACAGCCATTAAGCCCCAGCATTTT. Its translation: CATAIKPQHF.

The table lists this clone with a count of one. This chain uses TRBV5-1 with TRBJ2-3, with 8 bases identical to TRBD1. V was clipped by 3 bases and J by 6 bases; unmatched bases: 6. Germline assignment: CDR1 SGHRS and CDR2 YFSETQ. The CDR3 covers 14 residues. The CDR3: CASSSRTGRDTQYF. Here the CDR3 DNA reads TGCGCCAGCAGCTCCCGGACAGGGAGGGATACGCAGTATTTT. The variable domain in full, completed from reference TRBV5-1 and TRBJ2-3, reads KAGVTQTPRYLIKTRGQQVTLSCSPISGHRSVSWYQQTPGQGLQFLFEYFSETQRNKGNFPGRFSGRQFSNSRSEMNVSTLELGDSALYLCASSSRTGRDTQYFGPGTRLTVL.